Following are 5 T cell receptor beta chains from one sample sequenced in a study of identical twins (dated by TCRdb to the mid-2010s). The library was obtained by 5' RACE. The instrument given in TCRdb is Illumina HiSeq 2000. TCRdb cleaned the public reads at Q25 with fastp, built clones with MiXCR and kept in-frame beta chains. Entries are consolidated by CDR3 protein sequence, retaining the most common genes and DNA. The sample data list approximately 210,000 distinct CDR3 sequences, and under 8.5% of these were observed just once. 13% to 15% of the sample is held by the ten biggest clonotypes. The sample also formed part of further work on T cells expressing NK-cell markers.

The specimen was CD8+ T cells sorted from blood. All receptors come from a woman younger than 35 in good health.

The chain joins TRBV9 to TRBJ2-1; possible D gene TRBD2, 6 bases. There are 14 residues in the CDR3. Germline assignment: CDR1 SGDLS and CDR2 YYNGEE. V was trimmed by 3 bases and J by 9 bases, leaving 16 bases between them. CDR3 region: CASSAGGGASEQFF. In DNA, the CDR3 is TGTGCCAGCAGCGCCGGGGGTGGGGCGAGTGAGCAGTTCTTC.

Only a few counts were recorded for this clonotype. A single base separates this from a much larger clone, so it may be a read error. The genes are TRBV11-2 and TRBJ1-1, with D uncertain. This CDR3 region has 12 residues. V shed 3 bases and J shed 0 bases, with 2 bases lying between them. Germline V CDR1 and CDR2: SGHAT, FQNNGV. CDR3 in DNA: TGTGCCAGCAGCTTCGTGAACACTGAAGCTTTCTTT. Translating it yields CASSFVNTEAFF.

Only a few counts were recorded for this clonotype. V is TRBV20-1 and J is TRBJ2-1; tentative D call: TRBD2 (6 bases). V gave up 1 base and J gave up 2 bases, with 24 bases separating them. The germline gives CDR1 DFQATT, CDR2 SNEGSKA (reference sequence). CDR3 length: 19 residues. In DNA form, the CDR3 reads TGCAGTGCTAGAGCGCCATTGGACTACCCGGGAGCCGCCTACAATGAGCAGTTCTTC. Residues: CSARAPLDYPGAAYNEQFF.

This clonotype appeared a few times. The gene calls are TRBV5-5 and TRBJ2-1; D is unclear. Germline CDR1 SGHKS, CDR2 YYEKEE (reference sequence). There are 16 residues in the CDR3. The V gene lost 3 bases and the J gene lost 1 base, with 14 bases spanning the gap. The CDR3 sequence is CASSSVGSRSYNEQFF. CDR3 nucleotides: TGTGCCAGCAGCTCCGTGGGTAGCCGTTCCTACAATGAGCAGTTCTTC.

This clonotype came up many times. The chain couples TRBV7-9 to TRBJ2-7; D not resolved. In germline, CDR1 is SEHNR, CDR2 FQNEAQ (reference sequence). V was cut by 3 bases and J by 0 bases, with 9 bases left in between. This CDR3 is 14 amino acids long. CDR3 sequence: CASSFPTVSYEQYF. CDR3 coding DNA: TGTGCCAGCAGCTTCCCGACGGTCTCCTACGAGCAGTACTTC.